The TCR beta chain described here comes from a study of breast tumors, draining lymph nodes, adjacent tissues (TCRdb year 2016). Study-wide context: TCR beta repertoires were compared across tumor, adjacent nontumor tissue and axillary lymph nodes obtained from breast cancer patients. In human breast cancer, the study set out to assess how tumor, surrounding tissue and draining lymph node repertoires relate to one another and whether T cells might be exchanged between them.

Lymph node samples were obtained from the axillary draining lymph nodes of breast cancer patients. This clonotype was picked up a small number of times. The clone's antigen remains unknown. Base qualities are not recorded, but no much larger clone differs from it by a single base. TCRdb lists the instrument as Illumina HiSeq 2000. Multiplex PCR amplification was used to generate the TCR beta chain libraries. High-throughput sequencing was used to analyze the amplified TCR beta chain products. TCRdb reanalyzed the raw reads on its own, using fastp at Q25 for trimming and MiXCR for clone calling, and kept in-frame beta chains. Here each entry gathers all rows of one CDR3 protein and keeps the most common genes and DNA. The sample data list 150,000 to 250,000 distinct CDR3 sequences, and around 33% of these were observed just once. In total, the top ten clones hold 4.3% of the sample. What the study reported, not specific to this receptor: The conclusion that tumor T cells originate in lymph nodes was presented as consistent with a hypothesis rather than as directly demonstrated. T-cell repertoire diversity in tumors was found to be lower than in lymph nodes but higher than in nontumor tissue, and preferential V and J gene usage was observed. Tumor and nontumor tissue repertoires were significantly more similar in luminal-like than in basal-like breast cancer. A scenario in which most tumor T cells derive from the lymph node and then expand within tumor tissue was judged to be consistent with the data.

From the germline V gene, CDR1 is MDHEN and CDR2 is SYDVKM. Measured from the cysteine to the phenylalanine, the CDR3 is 15 residues long. Of the read, only the CDR3 DNA is kept; its 45 bases are in frame from base 1. The V and J ends are trimmed by 11 bases and 4 bases, leaving 18 bases between them. Sequenced input: axillary lymph node tissue. The sequence was collected from a female donor with breast cancer. Some clones in this sample may be carry-over from other donors' samples. Recombination connected TRBV28 to TRBJ2-6; D gene: possibly TRBD1, on 6 matching bases. The bases read TGTGCCTCCGGGAAAGGGGGTGAGGGGGCCAACGTCCTGACTTTC. This gives the protein CASGKGGEGANVLTF.